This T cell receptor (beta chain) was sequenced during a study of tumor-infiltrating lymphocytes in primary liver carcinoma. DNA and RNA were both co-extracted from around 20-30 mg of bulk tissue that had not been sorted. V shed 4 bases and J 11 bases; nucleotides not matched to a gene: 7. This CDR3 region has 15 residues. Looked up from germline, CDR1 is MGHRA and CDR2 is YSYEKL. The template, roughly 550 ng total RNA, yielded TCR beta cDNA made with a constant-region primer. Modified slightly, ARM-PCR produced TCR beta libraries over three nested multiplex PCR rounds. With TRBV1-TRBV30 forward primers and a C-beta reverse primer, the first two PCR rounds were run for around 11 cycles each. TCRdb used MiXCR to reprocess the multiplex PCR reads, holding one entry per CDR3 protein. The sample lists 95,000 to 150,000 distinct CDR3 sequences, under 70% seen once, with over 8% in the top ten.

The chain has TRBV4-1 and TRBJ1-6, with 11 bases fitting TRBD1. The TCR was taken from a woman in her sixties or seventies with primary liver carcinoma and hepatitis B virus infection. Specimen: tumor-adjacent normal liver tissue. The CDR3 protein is CASSLPGQGGPPLHF. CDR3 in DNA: TGCGCCAGCAGCCTCCCGGGACAGGGGGGTCCACCCCTCCACTTT.